The 29 T cell receptor beta chains in this list originate from one sample, sequenced in a study of T cells after yellow fever vaccination. Each CDR3 protein gets one entry after TCRdb re-called the 5' RACE reads with MiXCR. The repertoire holds 300,000 to 400,000 distinct CDR3 sequences, approximately 12% seen once, with roughly 3.1% in the top ten. Specimen: CD4+ T cells sorted from PBMCs, collected 15 days after the yellow fever booster vaccination. The receptors were sampled from a man between 18 and 35 years old who received the YFV17D yellow fever vaccine.

The V and J genes are TRBV20-1 and TRBJ2-5, with 9 bases lining up with TRBD1. CDR3 length: 14 residues. The junction had 9 bases not matched to a gene; V was cut back by 5 bases and J by 5 bases. Looked up from germline, CDR1 is DFQATT and CDR2 is SNEGSKA (reference sequence). In DNA, the CDR3 is TGCAGTGCTGAGGACAGGGGAGGAGCGGAGACCCAGTACTTC. Amino acids: CSAEDRGGAETQYF.

This clonotype was seen a handful of times. V usage is TRBV21-1 and J usage is TRBJ1-5. TRBV21-1 is a recognized pseudogene. There are 14 residues in the CDR3. The CDR3 loop is CASSKRVGHQPQHF. The CDR3 DNA sequence: TGTGCCAGCAGCAAAAGGGTAGGACATCAGCCCCAGCATTTT.

This clonotype was detected only a few times. This chain joins TRBV6-5 and TRBJ2-7; possibly TRBD1 for D (6 bases). The CDR3 is 14 residues long. From germline, CDR1 is MNHEY and CDR2 SVGAGI. V was pared by 4 bases and J by 9 bases, with 19 bases between. CDR3 loop: CASSSSRKTGRQYF. Written as DNA, the CDR3 is TGTGCCAGCAGTTCCTCTCGTAAGACAGGACGGCAGTACTTC.

This clonotype has just a few counts. The J gene is TRBJ2-5, the V gene TRBV5-1; possible D gene TRBD1, 6 bases. V was pared by 2 bases and J by 3 bases, with 11 bases between. The germline V gene encodes CDR1 SGHRS and CDR2 YFSETQ. The CDR3 loop spans 14 amino acids. This CDR3 is CASSLQGSEETQYF. The CDR3 nucleotides are TGCGCCAGCAGCTTACAGGGTTCCGAAGAGACCCAGTACTTC.

This clonotype turned up a few times. Possible read error: a much larger clone is one base away. The chain joins TRBV7-8 to TRBJ2-1; D is unclear. This CDR3 has 11 residues. The germline V gene encodes CDR1 SGHVS and CDR2 FQNEAQ. Trimming took 3 bases from V and 8 from J, leaving 5 bases between them. CDR3 region: CASSFADEQFF. As DNA, the CDR3 is TGTGCCAGCAGCTTCGCGGATGAGCAGTTCTTC.

The chain recombines TRBV24-1 with TRBJ1-1; perhaps TRBD1 as D (5 bases). CDR3 length equals 14 residues. The ends were cut back, 4 bases at V and 1 base at J, with 9 bases in the middle. Germline V gives CDR1 KGHDR, CDR2 SFDVKD. Written as DNA, the CDR3 is TGTGCCACCAGTGAGGCAGGGAAGAACACTGAAGCTTTCTTT. The encoded protein is CATSEAGKNTEAFF.

In this sample, this clonotype turned up many times. The rearrangement uses TRBV5-1 and TRBJ2-3, with D possibly being TRBD2 (6 bases). V was pared by 5 bases and J by 0 bases, with 16 bases between. The CDR3 covers 16 residues. Germline V gene sequence: CDR1 SGHRS, CDR2 YFSETQ. The CDR3 DNA is TGCGCCAGCAGTAGCGCGGCGGGGCCAAGCACAGATACGCAGTATTTT. The encoded protein is CASSSAAGPSTDTQYF.

This chain connects TRBV3-1 to TRBJ1-2, with 7 bases that match TRBD1. Germline V CDR1 and CDR2: LGHDT, YNNKEL (reference sequence). This CDR3 comprises 13 residues. Unmatched junction bases numbered 6, after V lost 5 bases and J lost 6 bases. CDR3 residues: CASSWRQGDGYTF. DNA for the CDR3: TGTGCCAGCAGCTGGCGACAGGGAGATGGCTACACCTTC.

This clonotype was seen a handful of times. The chain employs TRBV20-1 and TRBJ2-2, with D possibly TRBD2 on 6 matching bases. The length of the CDR3 is 12 residues. Germline CDR1 DFQATT, CDR2 SNEGSKA (reference sequence). V was pared by 1 base and J by 9 bases, with 9 bases between. The CDR3 loop is CSARAAGRELFF. The CDR3 nucleotides are TGCAGTGCTAGAGCGGCGGGGAGGGAGCTGTTTTTT.

The CDR3 sequence: CASSLDPGSTGELFF. In DNA, the CDR3 is TGCGCCAGCAGCTTGGATCCAGGGAGCACCGGGGAGCTGTTTTTT. The chain recombines TRBV5-1 with TRBJ2-2; D might be TRBD1 or TRBD2, each matching 5 bases. The V end lost 0 bases, the J end lost 4 bases, and 10 bases lay between the germline ends. This CDR3 region has 15 residues. Germline values: CDR1 SGHRS, CDR2 YFSETQ.

This chain joins TRBV29-1 and TRBJ1-1; 10 nucleotides match TRBD1. The CDR3 contains 13 residues. The V gene's germline CDR1 is SQVTM and CDR2 ANQGSEA. V gave up 4 bases and J gave up 6 bases; unmatched junction bases: 5. The CDR3, as DNA: TGCAGCGTTGCACTGACAGGGGGCTCTGAAGCTTTCTTT. Translation gives CSVALTGGSEAFF.

This clonotype was picked up a small number of times. V and J are TRBV5-1 and TRBJ1-1; maybe TRBD1 (6 bases). The CDR3 totals 14 residues. V lost 4 bases to trimming and J lost 4 bases, with 14 bases between them. The germline gives CDR1 SGHRS, CDR2 YFSETQ. In nucleotides, the CDR3 is TGCGCCAGCAGCCCGAACCAGGGGCTCACTGAAGCTTTCTTT. Amino acids: CASSPNQGLTEAFF.

This clonotype was observed a handful of times. The rearrangement uses TRBV20-1 and TRBJ2-1; 9 bases map to TRBD2. The V and J ends lost 0 bases and 2 bases, in that order; junction bases with no gene match: 8. There are 17 residues in the CDR3. Germline V gene lookup returns CDR1 DFQATT and CDR2 SNEGSKA (reference sequence). Written as DNA, the CDR3 is TGCAGTGCTAGAGATAGGGGTAGCGGGGGCCCCTACAATGAGCAGTTCTTC. Translated: CSARDRGSGGPYNEQFF.

J is TRBJ1-1 and V is TRBV5-1, with 8 bases that match TRBD1. The CDR3 spans 14 residues. Germline V gives CDR1 SGHRS, CDR2 YFSETQ. J gave up 6 bases and V 2 bases, and 6 bases lay outside the gene matches. The CDR3 nucleotides are TGCGCCAGCAGCTTTACAGGGGGAGTCCCTGAAGCTTTCTTT. It yields the protein CASSFTGGVPEAFF.

This clonotype was detected only a few times. V is TRBV24-1 and J is TRBJ2-3, with no clear D. The CDR3 sequence is 18 residues long. Germline V gene sequence: CDR1 KGHDR, CDR2 SFDVKD. The V end was cut by 1 base, the J end by 2 bases, with 18 bases between. CDR3 sequence reads: CATSDFRHGRVTTDTQYF. The DNA for the CDR3 is TGTGCCACCAGTGATTTCCGACACGGACGGGTGACCACAGATACGCAGTATTTT.

The table lists this clonotype with many counts. The chain carries TRBV5-1 and TRBJ2-3, with D possibly TRBD2 on 6 matching bases. V was shortened by 4 bases and J by 2 bases, with 17 bases between the two germline ends. The length of the CDR3 is 16 residues. Germline assignment: CDR1 SGHRS and CDR2 YFSETQ. Here the CDR3 DNA reads TGCGCCAGCAGCGCCCGAGGAGGCGGGAACACAGATACGCAGTATTTT. Its protein product is CASSARGGGNTDTQYF.

In this sample, this clonotype turned up many times. The chain is built from TRBV5-1 and TRBJ2-7; D may be TRBD2 (5 bases). The CDR3 contains 14 residues. The V gene's germline CDR1 is SGHRS and CDR2 YFSETQ. Trimming left V 5 bases short and J 2 bases short, with 14 bases between. The CDR3 protein is CASRQVSGPYEQYF. In nucleotides, the CDR3 is TGCGCCAGCAGGCAGGTGAGCGGACCCTACGAGCAGTACTTC.

This clonotype was found a few times. V and J are TRBV5-1 and TRBJ2-1, with 7 positions matching TRBD1. J gave up 5 bases and V 3 bases, and 11 bases lay outside the gene matches. The CDR3 spans 16 residues. The V gene's germline CDR1 is SGHRS and CDR2 YFSETQ. This CDR3 reads CASSSPRTRGNNEQFF. DNA of the CDR3: TGCGCCAGCAGCTCGCCGAGGACCAGGGGGAACAATGAGCAGTTCTTC.

In its sample, this clonotype was seen a few times. The rearrangement uses TRBV5-1 and TRBJ2-2; D is unresolved. The CDR3 consists of 17 residues. Germline CDR1 and CDR2: SGHRS and YFSETQ. Trimming stripped 1 base from V and 7 bases from J, with 20 bases between. The CDR3 bases are TGCGCCAGCAGCTTGAGTGCAGTTCCGTATTTTGTCGGGGAGCTGTTTTTT. Translated, it gives CASSLSAVPYFVGELFF.

This clonotype turned up a few times. V is TRBV5-5 and J is TRBJ2-2; D is perhaps TRBD1 (5 bases). Looked up from germline, CDR1 is SGHKS and CDR2 is YYEKEE (reference sequence). V was cut by 1 base and J by 2 bases, with 12 bases left in between. The CDR3 runs to 16 residues. In DNA form, the CDR3 reads TGTGCCAGCAGCTTGATCCCAGGGCCAAACACCGGGGAGCTGTTTTTT. Its protein product is CASSLIPGPNTGELFF.

The rearrangement joins TRBV29-1 to TRBJ1-2; D may be TRBD1 (5 bases). Trimming removed 3 bases at V and 1 base at J, with 21 bases between. The CDR3 totals 17 residues. CDR1 and CDR2 from the germline V gene are SQVTM and ANQGSEA. CDR3 sequence (DNA): TGCAGCGTTGATCGTGAGGGGCGGGGGATTCTTAACTATGGCTACACCTTC. Protein: CSVDREGRGILNYGYTF.

The chain is built from TRBV7-2 and TRBJ1-2; TRBD1 might be the D (6 bases). Germline V lookup: CDR1 SGHTA, CDR2 FQGNSA. Trimming stripped 3 bases from V and 6 bases from J, with 11 bases between. The CDR3 has 13 amino acids. The CDR3: CASSFQGRDGYTF. DNA of the CDR3: TGTGCCAGCAGCTTTCAGGGGAGAGATGGCTACACCTTC.

This clonotype was found a few times. The CDR3 nucleotides are TGTGCCAGCAGCTCACCCGACAGGCCCACAGATACGCAGTATTTT. This gives the protein CASSSPDRPTDTQYF. The chain links TRBV5-5 to TRBJ2-3, with a possible D match to TRBD1 (6 bases). CDR1 is SGHKS, CDR2 YYEKEE, per germline (reference sequence). Between the trimmed V and J ends, which lost 3 bases and 2 bases, there was a span of 13 bases. This CDR3 is 15 amino acids long.

V is TRBV30 and J is TRBJ2-5; no clear D. V was clipped by 2 bases and J by 1 base, with 8 bases between them. The length of the CDR3 is 13 residues. CDR1 and CDR2 from the germline V gene are GTSNPN and SVGIG (reference sequence). In DNA, the CDR3 is TGTGCCTGGAGTAAAGGGTCCCAAGAGACCCAGTACTTC. Its protein product is CAWSKGSQETQYF.

Points on this clonotype: Sequence at one end of the junction differs from germline and may be a read error. J is TRBJ2-5 and V is TRBV7-3; 7 bases align to TRBD2. CDR1 and CDR2 from the germline V gene are SGHTA and FQGTGA. The CDR3 runs to 15 residues. The CDR3 DNA reads as TGTGCCAGCAGCTTAACGGGGGGGACCCAAGGGACCCAGTACTTC. Protein sequence: CASSLTGGTQGTQYF.

This clonotype appeared a few times. J is TRBJ1-3 and V is TRBV29-1, with D maybe TRBD1 (5 bases). V was clipped by 6 bases and J by 0 bases, with 12 bases between them. This CDR3 spans 14 amino acids. Germline-derived CDR1 and CDR2 are SQVTM and ANQGSEA. The CDR3 reads CSVGLQSSGNTIYF. CDR3 in DNA: TGCAGCGTGGGACTCCAGAGCTCTGGAAACACCATATATTTT. The whole variable domain, filled in from reference TRBV29-1 and TRBJ1-3, reads SAVISQKPSRDICQRGTSLTIQCQVDSQVTMMFWYRQQPGQSLTLIATANQGSEATYESGFVIDKFPISRPNLTFSTLTVSNMSPEDSSIYLCSVGLQSSGNTIYFGEGSWLTVV.

This clonotype was seen a handful of times. The chain carries TRBV7-9 and TRBJ2-3, with D perhaps TRBD1 (6 bases). Trimming removed 2 bases at V and 3 bases at J, with 15 bases between. Germline lookup yields CDR1 SEHNR and CDR2 FQNEAQ (reference sequence). This CDR3 is 16 amino acids long. The CDR3 protein is CASSLFRGSETDTQYF. The CDR3 DNA follows: TGTGCCAGCAGCTTATTCAGGGGAAGTGAGACAGATACGCAGTATTTT.

The chain carries TRBV20-1 and TRBJ1-5; 8 nucleotides line up with TRBD1. CDR1 is DFQATT and CDR2 is SNEGSKA in the germline V gene (reference sequence). The length of the CDR3 is 14 residues. The junction had 4 bases not matched to a gene; V was cut back by 1 base and J by 5 bases. The CDR3 nucleotides are TGCAGTGCTAGAGGTGCAGGGGGCTATCAGCCCCAGCATTTT. Amino acid sequence: CSARGAGGYQPQHF.

This chain uses TRBV2 with TRBJ2-7; no clear D. Per germline, CDR1 SNHLY and CDR2 FYNNEI. V shed 7 bases and J shed 5 bases, with 12 bases lying between them. This CDR3 contains 12 residues. The CDR3 nucleotides are TGTGCCAGCACTTTACAAGCCAACGAGCAGTACTTC. Protein sequence: CASTLQANEQYF.